These T cell receptor beta chains were read from a single sample in a study of blood T cell repertoires in COVID-19. Profiling relied on immunoSEQ multiplex PCR, and the TCRdb table lists in-frame clones only, not all of them. This repertoire shows about 210,000 clones, 85% found once; its top ten account for 0.9% to 0.95%. Source material: peripheral blood. The receptors stem from a man in his fifties or sixties with COVID-19, enrolled during active disease. The CDR3 runs from the conserved cysteine through the conserved F or W. The D gene is left open where the match is weak. Clone size is given for some rows only: seen once, a few or many times, or a class if the clone is expanded.

V	D	J	size	CDR3	DNA
TRBV7-9	.	TRBJ1-1	once	CASSRGGTEAFF	TGTGCCAGCAGCCGAGGGGGAACTGAAGCTTTCTTT
TRBV21-1	.	TRBJ1-5	few	CACGGTGGISGVQPQHF	TGTGCTTGCGGCGGGACAGGGGGCATATCGGGCGTTCAGCCCCAGCATTTT
TRBV11-2	.	TRBJ2-5	.	CASSLETVMETQYF	TGTGCCAGCAGCTTAGAGACAGTTATGGAGACCCAGTACTTC
TRBV12-5	.	TRBJ2-1	.	CASGLVPQYNEQFF	TGTGCTAGTGGTTTGGTACCACAGTACAATGAGCAGTTCTTC
TRBV10-2	.	TRBJ2-7	once	CASIPPLGVTTRSYEQYF	TGCGCCAGCATTCCCCCCCTAGGCGTCACAACCCGATCCTACGAGCAGTACTTC
TRBV10-2	.	TRBJ1-5	.	CASSPGRNQPQHF	TGCGCCAGCTCTCCAGGCCGCAATCAGCCCCAGCATTTT
TRBV10-3	.	TRBJ1-4	.	CAIRSRQDEKLFF	TGTGCCATCAGGTCCCGACAGGATGAAAAACTGTTTTTT
TRBV9	TRBD1	TRBJ1-1	.	CASSVTGEDTEAFF	TGTGCCAGCAGCGTCACAGGGGAAGACACTGAAGCTTTCTTT
TRBV7-2	.	TRBJ1-5	.	CASTLRGYQPQHF	TGTGCCAGCACTCTACGGGGGTATCAGCCCCAGCATTTT
TRBV29-1	.	TRBJ2-1	.	CSSQVGSSYNEQFF	TGCAGCTCTCAGGTGGGGAGCTCCTACAATGAGCAGTTCTTC
TRBV19	.	TRBJ1-2	.	CASSILAGLDYGYTF	TGTGCCAGTAGTATACTAGCAGGCCTGGACTATGGCTACACCTTC
TRBV5-4	TRBD1	TRBJ2-1	few	CASSPRDRAVDEQFF	TGTGCCAGCAGCCCACGTGACAGGGCGGTGGATGAGCAGTTCTTC
TRBV20-1	.	TRBJ1-4	.	CSVAEYEKLFF	TGCAGTGTCGCTGAGTATGAAAAACTGTTTTTT
TRBV6-6	.	TRBJ1-2	.	CASSPPRVGGSGYTF	TGTGCCAGCAGTCCCCCTAGGGTGGGGGGAAGTGGCTACACCTTC
TRBV5-4	TRBD1	TRBJ1-2	.	CASSPTGGYYGYTF	TGTGCCAGCAGCCCTACAGGGGGCTACTATGGCTACACCTTC
TRBV27	TRBD1	TRBJ2-5	.	CASRPPPGTGKETQYF	TGTGCCAGCAGGCCCCCCCCCGGGACAGGGAAAGAGACCCAGTACTTC
TRBV29-1	.	TRBJ1-1	.	CSPRGGLRTEAFF	TGCAGTCCTCGAGGGGGATTGCGGACTGAAGCTTTCTTT
TRBV12-3/TRBV12-4	TRBD1	TRBJ1-3	.	CASTDDRVRYF	TGTGCCAGCACCGACGACAGGGTGAGATATTTT
TRBV5-1	TRBD1	TRBJ1-6	.	CASSPGQGTGSPLHF	TGCGCCAGCAGCCCTGGACAGGGAACGGGCTCACCCCTCCACTTT
TRBV5-1	TRBD1	TRBJ1-6	once	CASSPDRESPLHF	TGCGCCAGCAGCCCAGACAGGGAATCACCCCTCCACTTT